This TCR beta chain appears in the sequencing data of a study of cytomegalovirus exposure and HLA in healthy donors. Study findings and constraints: Later work found most CMV-associated TCR beta chains apparently HLA-restricted. Among the most significant clusters, several appeared linked to common viral pathogens in a later analysis. Later genetic work tied a missense DCLRE1C variant to beta-chain V and J trimming. In an earlier analysis, about 87% or about 30%: the productive usage of most TCR beta V segments.

Germline V gives CDR1 SEHNR, CDR2 FQNEAQ (reference sequence). The CDR3 is 14 residues long. Trimming took off 6 bases at V and 1 base at J, with 13 bases between the two ends. About this clone itself: Its antigen remains unknown.

Researchers ran the PCR with 60 Vbeta and 13 Jbeta primers. Clones were read by immunoSEQ multiplex PCR, and TCRdb kept only the in-frame ones, dropping some. The table records around 120,000 clones, 84% of them present only once. The chain couples TRBV7-9 to TRBJ2-7, with D possibly TRBD1 on 5 matching bases. The TCR comes from a man in his fifties in good health and CMV-seronegative. The sequencing sample was made of PBMCs. CDR3 in amino acids: CASSFAQASYEQYF. CDR3 nucleotides: TGTGCCAGCAGTTTTGCACAGGCTTCCTACGAGCAGTACTTC.